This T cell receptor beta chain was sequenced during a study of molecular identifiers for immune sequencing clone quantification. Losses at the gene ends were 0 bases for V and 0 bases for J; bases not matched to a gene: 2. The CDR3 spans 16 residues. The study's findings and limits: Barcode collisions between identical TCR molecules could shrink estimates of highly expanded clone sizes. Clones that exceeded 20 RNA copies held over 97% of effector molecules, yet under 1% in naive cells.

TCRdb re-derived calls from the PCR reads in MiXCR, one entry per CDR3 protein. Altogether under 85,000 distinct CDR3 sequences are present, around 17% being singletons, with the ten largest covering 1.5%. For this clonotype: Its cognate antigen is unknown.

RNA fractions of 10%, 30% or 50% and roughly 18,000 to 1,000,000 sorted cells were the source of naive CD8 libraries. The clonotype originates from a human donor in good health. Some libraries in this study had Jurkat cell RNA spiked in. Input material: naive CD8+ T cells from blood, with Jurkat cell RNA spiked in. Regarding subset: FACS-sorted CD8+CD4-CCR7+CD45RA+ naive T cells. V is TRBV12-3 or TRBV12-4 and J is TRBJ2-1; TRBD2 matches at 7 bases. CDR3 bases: TGTGCCAGCAGTTTAGCAGCGGGGACCTCCTACAATGAGCAGTTCTTC. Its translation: CASSLAAGTSYNEQFF.